Described below is a single T cell receptor beta chain sequence and its context. Its antigen is undetermined. Time point meaning: sample taken at primary tumor resection. The library protocol tagged each TCR cDNA with a unique molecular identifier. TCRdb called the 5' RACE reads again in MiXCR, with one record for every CDR3 protein. This table holds around 1,300 distinct CDR3 sequences, approximately 12% found once. The sample is drawn from a study of spatial heterogeneity in lung cancer. Study at large: There was a strong correlation between the counts of TCR transcripts measured in tumor regions and a T cell transcriptional module score that was calculated from matched bulk RNA-seq. Study findings and constraints: Tumor mutation count correlated with how many alpha and beta TCRs expanded intratumorally.

Germline-derived CDR1 and CDR2 are SQVTM and ANQGSEA. This CDR3 contains 13 residues. V was pared by 6 bases and J by 0 bases, with 11 bases between. The V and J genes are TRBV29-1 and TRBJ2-5, with D hard to call. Source: lung tumor tissue, taken at surgery. The clonotype was recovered from a female donor with early-stage non-small cell lung cancer. CDR3 bases: TGCAGCGTGGGGTCCCTTAACCAAGAGACCCAGTACTTC. Translated, it gives CSVGSLNQETQYF.